A single T cell receptor beta chain is shown here with its context. The assay was immunoSEQ multiplex PCR, and TCRdb's table has in-frame clones only and misses some. The profile shows some 760,000 clones, 75% to 90% of them singletons. This sample is part of a study of shared T cell receptors in the human thymus. V lost 1 base to trimming and J lost 6 bases, with 15 bases between them. Germline values: CDR1 SGHAT, CDR2 FQNNGV. The CDR3 runs 15 residues. These records were also assigned to another study, of human thymus T cells. According to that study: Donation came from healthy Finnish infants having corrective surgery for congenital heart defects. Resections obtained during corrective heart surgery supplied the thymus tissue. Repertoires from thymus and blood appeared to show biased V and J gene usage. The related literature has documented a marked overlap of thymic repertoires among unrelated individuals.

The TCR comes from a girl under three years old with a congenital heart defect. V and J are TRBV11-2 and TRBJ1-1; no definite D call. The sample was thymocytes. The CDR3, as DNA: TGTGCCAGCAGCTTAGCGGTTGGCGGTTGGGCTGAAGCTTTCTTT. It translates to CASSLAVGGWAEAFF.